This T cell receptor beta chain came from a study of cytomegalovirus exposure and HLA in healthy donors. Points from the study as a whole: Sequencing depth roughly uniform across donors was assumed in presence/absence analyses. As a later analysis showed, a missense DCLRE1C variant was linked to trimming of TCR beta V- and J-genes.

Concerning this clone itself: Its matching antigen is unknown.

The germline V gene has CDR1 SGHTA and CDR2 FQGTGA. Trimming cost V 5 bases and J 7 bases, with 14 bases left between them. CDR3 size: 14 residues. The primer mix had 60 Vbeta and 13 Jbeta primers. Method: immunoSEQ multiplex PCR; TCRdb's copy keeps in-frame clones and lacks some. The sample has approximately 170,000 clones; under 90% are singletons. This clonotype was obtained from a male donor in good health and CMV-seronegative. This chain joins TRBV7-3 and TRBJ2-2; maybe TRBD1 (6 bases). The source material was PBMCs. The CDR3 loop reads CASSPRTALGELFF. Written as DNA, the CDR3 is TGTGCCAGCAGCCCCCGGACAGCCCTCGGGGAGCTGTTTTTT.